The 5 T cell receptor beta chains given below trace back to one sample, sequenced in a study of blood T cell repertoires in COVID-19. Clones were read by immunoSEQ multiplex PCR, and TCRdb kept only the in-frame ones, dropping some. Here the sample spans 200,000 to 250,000 clones, approximately 80% being singletons. The sequencing input was PBMCs or T cells enriched from blood (not recorded which). The receptors come from a man aged 25 to 40 with acute COVID-19.

The rearrangement joins TRBV7-9 to TRBJ1-2; no firm D call. Deletions cut 2 bases from V and 5 bases from J, with 9 bases between. This CDR3 comprises 13 residues. Germline CDR1 SEHNR, CDR2 FQNEAQ (reference sequence). The CDR3 sequence: CASSLLRGYGYTF. CDR3 DNA sequence: TGTGCCAGCAGCTTATTGCGGGGATATGGCTACACCTTC.

The V gene is TRBV2, the J gene TRBJ2-4; 9 bases line up with TRBD2. CDR1 and CDR2 from the germline V gene are SNHLY and FYNNEI. The CDR3 totals 15 residues. V gave up 6 bases and J gave up 6 bases; unmatched junction bases: 9. The CDR3 loop is CASRRGGTGRNIQYF. The CDR3 bases are TGTGCCAGCAGGCGGGGGGGCACGGGTAGAAACATTCAGTACTTC. The complete variable domain, with remaining parts taken from reference TRBV2 and TRBJ2-4, reads EPEVTQTPSHQVTQMGQEVILRCVPISNHLYFYWYRQILGQKVEFLVSFYNNEISEKSEIFDDQFSVERPDGSNFTLKIRSTKLEDSAMYFCASRRGGTGRNIQYFGAGTRLSVL.

The J gene is TRBJ1-4, the V gene TRBV12-3 or TRBV12-4; tentatively, D is TRBD1 (5 bases). Trimming removed 4 bases at V and 6 bases at J, with 9 bases between. The CDR3 is 13 residues long. The DNA of the CDR3 is TGTGCCAGCAGTTGGGGGGAGGATGAAAAACTGTTTTTT. Translating it yields CASSWGEDEKLFF.

The rearrangement uses TRBV2 and TRBJ1-4; no clear D gene. The CDR3 is 13 residues long. V was cut by 3 bases and J by 11 bases, with 13 bases left in between. Germline V gene sequence: CDR1 SNHLY, CDR2 FYNNEI. CDR3 DNA sequence: TGTGCCAGCAGTGAGTCCGCGGGGAGGAAACTGTTTTTT. Its translation is CASSESAGRKLFF. Filled out from reference TRBV2 and TRBJ1-4, the complete variable domain reads EPEVTQTPSHQVTQMGQEVILRCVPISNHLYFYWYRQILGQKVEFLVSFYNNEISEKSEIFDDQFSVERPDGSNFTLKIRSTKLEDSAMYFCASSESAGRKLFFGSGTQLSVL.

As to this clone: The sample contains more than one DNA sequence encoding this CDR3. This chain connects TRBV2 to TRBJ1-4, with D possibly being TRBD1 (5 bases). This CDR3 is built from 15 residues. The germline gives CDR1 SNHLY, CDR2 FYNNEI. The germline V and J ends were trimmed by 1 base and 2 bases, with 8 bases remaining between them. The CDR3 spells CASSEDRTTNEKLFF. Written as DNA, the CDR3 is TGTGCCAGCAGTGAAGACAGGACCACTAATGAAAAACTGTTTTTT.